This section outlines one T cell receptor beta chain sequence together with its context. The germline V gene encodes CDR1 SNHLY and CDR2 FYNNEI. V shed 6 bases and J 7 bases; nucleotides not matched to a gene: 10. The CDR3 runs to 15 residues. These data belong to a study of blood T cell repertoires in COVID-19. In the study overall: Samples representing acute and convalescent COVID-19 were sourced from the United States, Italy and Spain.

Sequenced by immunoSEQ multiplex PCR; TCRdb stores in-frame clones only, minus some. Of about 140,000 clones listed, 80% to 90% are singletons. V gene TRBV2 combines with J gene TRBJ1-2, with 11 bases that match TRBD1. Sequencing input: peripheral blood. The receptor's source is a woman of 80 years or more with acute or convalescent COVID-19. The CDR3 loop reads CASSWGTGGYAGYTF. The DNA for the CDR3 is TGTGCCAGCAGCTGGGGGACAGGGGGATATGCTGGCTACACCTTC.